Only a few counts were recorded for the clone carrying this TCR beta chain. Its antigen is unknown. Study-wide points: Tumor-infiltrating Treg TCR alpha and beta sequences overlapped most with tumor naive CD4+ T cells, then blood naive.

This CDR3 spans 16 amino acids. Germline V gene sequence: CDR1 LGHNA, CDR2 YNFKEQ. Losses at the gene ends were 4 bases for V and 0 bases for J; bases not matched to a gene: 5. After constant-region reverse-primer amplification, full-length variable regions underwent semi-nested PCR with Nested Universal Primer A. TCRdb redid the calling of the 5' RACE reads with MiXCR, one entry per CDR3 protein. Of about 54,000 distinct CDR3 sequences listed, more than 15% are singletons. The chain links TRBV4-2 to TRBJ2-7; TRBD2 matches 11 bases. This sequence originates from a female donor with breast cancer. Source material: naive CD4+ T cells sorted from blood. Subset indicated: naive CD4+ T cells, CD4+CD45RA+CD25-. CDR3 bases: TGTGCCAGCAGCCGAGCTAGCGGGGGGAGCTCCTACGAGCAGTACTTC. Translation: CASSRASGGSSYEQYF.